This T cell receptor (beta chain) was captured in a study of shared clonotypes between healthy human individuals. Germline V lookup: CDR1 MDHEN, CDR2 SYDVKM. The CDR3 consists of 13 residues. The V and J ends lost 3 bases and 4 bases respectively, with 9 bases between them. Comments on this clone: The antigen is undetermined.

Findings and caveats of the study: An anticipated effect of sequencing depth on clonotype sharing among donors was recognized.

Repertoires were generated with immunoSEQ multiplex PCR, while TCRdb's copy carries only in-frame clones and drops some. The table has 400,000 to 600,000 clones, 70% to 80% seen once. This rearrangement joins TRBV28 to TRBJ1-2, with D perhaps matching TRBD1 (5 bases). The TCR originated in a woman aged 40 to 50 in good health. Some clones in this sample may be carry-over from other donors' samples. Sequencing used PBMCs. CDR3 sequence (DNA): TGTGCCAGCAGTTTCACAGGCCTCTATGGCTACACCTTC. It specifies CASSFTGLYGYTF.